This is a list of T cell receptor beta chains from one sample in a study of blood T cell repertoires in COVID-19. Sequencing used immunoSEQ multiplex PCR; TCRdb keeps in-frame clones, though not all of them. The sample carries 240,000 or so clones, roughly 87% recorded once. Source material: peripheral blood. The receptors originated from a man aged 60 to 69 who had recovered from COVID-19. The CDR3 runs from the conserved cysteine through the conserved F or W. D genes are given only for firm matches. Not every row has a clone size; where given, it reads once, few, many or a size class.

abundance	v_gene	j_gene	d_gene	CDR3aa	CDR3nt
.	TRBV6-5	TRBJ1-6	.	CASSYSRVGKNSPLHF	TGTGCCAGCAGTTACAGCAGGGTAGGAAAAAATTCACCCCTCCACTTT
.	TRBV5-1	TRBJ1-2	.	CASSLWGGPYGYTF	TGCGCCAGCAGCTTGTGGGGGGGGCCCTATGGCTACACCTTC
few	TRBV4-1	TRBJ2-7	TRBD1	CASSQVGDRPFAYEQYF	TGCGCCAGCAGCCAAGTGGGGGACAGACCTTTTGCCTACGAGCAGTACTTC
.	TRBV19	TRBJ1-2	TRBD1	CASSTGQRANYGYTF	TGTGCCAGTTCAACGGGACAGCGAGCTAACTATGGCTACACCTTC
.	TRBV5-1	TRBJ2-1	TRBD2	CASSLHSSGGDRATNNEQFF	TGCGCCAGCAGCTTACACTCTAGCGGGGGGGATCGCGCTACAAACAATGAGCAGTTCTTC
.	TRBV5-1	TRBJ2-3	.	CASETGTVTDTQYF	TGCGCCAGCGAAACCGGGACTGTCACAGATACGCAGTATTTT
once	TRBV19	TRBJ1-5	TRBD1	CASSIDRTGDQPQHF	TGTGCCAGTAGTATAGATCGGACAGGGGATCAGCCCCAGCATTTT
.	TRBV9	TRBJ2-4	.	CASSVVGGIQYF	TGTGCCAGCAGCGTAGTAGGGGGTATTCAGTACTTC
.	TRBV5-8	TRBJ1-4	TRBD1	CASSQDRGRANEKLFF	TGTGCCAGCAGCCAGGACAGGGGTAGGGCTAATGAAAAACTGTTTTTT
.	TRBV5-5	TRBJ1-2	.	CASSLVPEMAYGYTF	TGTGCCAGCAGCTTGGTACCGGAGATGGCCTATGGCTACACCTTC
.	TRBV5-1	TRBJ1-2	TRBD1	CASSPIGVGGLNYGYTF	TGCGCCAGCAGCCCGATCGGTGTAGGGGGCTTAAACTATGGCTACACCTTC
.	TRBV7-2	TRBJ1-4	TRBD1	CASSLGGTAEKLFF	TGTGCCAGCAGCTTAGGGGGGACAGCCGAAAAACTGTTTTTT
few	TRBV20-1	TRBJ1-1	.	CRAGMNTEAFF	TGCAGAGCAGGGATGAACACTGAAGCTTTCTTT
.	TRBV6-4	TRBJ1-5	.	CASRGLGDQPQHF	TGTGCCAGCAGAGGACTGGGAGATCAGCCCCAGCATTTT
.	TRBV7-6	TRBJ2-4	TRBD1	CASSQTGQGFPPAKNIQYF	TGTGCCAGCAGCCAGACCGGACAGGGGTTTCCCCCTGCCAAAAACATTCAGTACTTC
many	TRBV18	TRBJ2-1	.	CASSPPTGSYNEQFF	TGTGCCAGCTCACCACCGACGGGCTCCTACAATGAGCAGTTCTTC
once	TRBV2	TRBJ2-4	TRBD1	CASGDRTLAKNIQYF	TGTGCCAGCGGGGACAGAACGCTAGCCAAAAACATTCAGTACTTC
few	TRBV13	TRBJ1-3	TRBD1	CASSFDRGPGNTIYF	TGTGCCAGCAGCTTCGACAGGGGGCCGGGAAACACCATATATTTT
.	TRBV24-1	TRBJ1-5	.	CATTTGLSSSGGSNQPQHF	TGTGCCACCACCACGGGGTTGTCGTCCTCCGGGGGTAGCAATCAGCCCCAGCATTTT
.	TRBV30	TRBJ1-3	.	CAWSVWAGSSGNTIYF	TGTGCCTGGAGTGTTTGGGCAGGAAGCTCTGGAAACACCATATATTTT
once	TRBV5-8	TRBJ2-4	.	CASSFGRMLAKNIQYF	TGTGCCAGCAGCTTCGGGAGAATGCTAGCCAAAAACATTCAGTACTTC
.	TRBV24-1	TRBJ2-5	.	CATSDREYQETQYF	TGTGCCACCAGTGACCGGGAGTACCAAGAGACCCAGTACTTC
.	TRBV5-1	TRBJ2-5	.	CASPSDGGETQYF	TGCGCCAGCCCATCCGATGGGGGGGAGACCCAGTACTTC
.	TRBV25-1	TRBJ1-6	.	CASSEPTGYNSPLHF	TGTGCCAGCAGTGAACCTACAGGATATAATTCACCCCTCCACTTT
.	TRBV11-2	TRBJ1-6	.	CASSQLVGGWNNSPLHF	TGTGCCAGCAGCCAGCTTGTCGGGGGTTGGAATAATTCACCCCTCCACTTT
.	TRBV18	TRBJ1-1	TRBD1	CASSPPGQTQAFF	TGTGCCAGCTCACCACCGGGACAGACTCAAGCTTTCTTT
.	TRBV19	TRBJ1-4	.	CASSIARPGEKLFF	TGTGCCAGTAGTATCGCGCGACCGGGTGAAAAACTGTTTTTT
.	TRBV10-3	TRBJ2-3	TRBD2	CAIRPLAGGPGTDTQYF	TGTGCCATCCGGCCCCTAGCGGGGGGCCCCGGGACAGATACGCAGTATTTT
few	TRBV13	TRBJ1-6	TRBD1	CASSPGQINSPLHF	TGTGCCAGCAGCCCGGGACAGATTAATTCACCCCTCCACTTT
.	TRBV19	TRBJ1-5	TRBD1	CASSPHHRGLSQPQHF	TGTGCCAGTAGTCCTCATCACAGGGGGCTCAGTCAGCCCCAGCATTTT
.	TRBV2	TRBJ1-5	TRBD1	CASSQSGQVQPQHF	TGTGCCAGCAGTCAGAGCGGACAGGTTCAGCCCCAGCATTTT
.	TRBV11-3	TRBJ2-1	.	CASSRGGPSGWQNRNNEQFF	TGTGCCAGCAGCCGCGGCGGCCCCTCAGGGTGGCAGAATCGCAACAATGAGCAGTTCTTC
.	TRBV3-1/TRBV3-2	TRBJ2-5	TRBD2	CASSPGGSETQYF	TGTGCCAGCAGTCCGGGGGGGAGTGAGACCCAGTACTTC
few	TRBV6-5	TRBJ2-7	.	CAIVGRNSYEQYF	TGTGCCATTGTGGGGAGGAACTCCTACGAGCAGTACTTC
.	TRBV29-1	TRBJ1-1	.	CSVELRGTNTEAFF	TGCAGCGTTGAACTTAGGGGGACGAACACTGAAGCTTTCTTT
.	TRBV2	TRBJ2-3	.	CASSPTMRTTDTQYF	TGTGCCAGCAGTCCGACTATGAGAACGACAGATACGCAGTATTTT
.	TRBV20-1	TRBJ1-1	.	CSARGDGEAFF	TGCAGTGCTAGGGGCGACGGCGAAGCTTTCTTT
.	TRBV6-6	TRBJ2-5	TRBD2	CASSLGTSGLQETQYF	TGTGCCAGCAGCCTCGGGACTAGCGGTCTACAAGAGACCCAGTACTTC
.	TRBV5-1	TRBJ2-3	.	CASSLLAPTATDTQYF	TGCGCCAGCAGCTTGCTCGCGCCGACAGCCACAGATACGCAGTATTTT
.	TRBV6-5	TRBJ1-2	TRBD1	CASSYGGTGSAYTF	TGTGCCAGCAGTTACGGCGGGACAGGGTCAGCCTACACCTTC
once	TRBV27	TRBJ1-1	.	CASSSYRAGDTEAFF	TGTGCCAGCAGTTCGTACAGGGCGGGCGACACTGAAGCTTTCTTT
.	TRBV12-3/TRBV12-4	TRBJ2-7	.	CASSLEYNYEQYF	TGTGCCAGCAGTTTGGAGTACAACTACGAGCAGTACTTC
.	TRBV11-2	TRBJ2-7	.	CASSLTAGTVPYEQYF	TGTGCCAGCAGCTTAACGGCGGGGACGGTCCCCTACGAGCAGTACTTC
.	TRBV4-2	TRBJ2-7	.	CASSPGTASYEQYF	TGTGCCAGCAGCCCTGGGACTGCATCCTACGAGCAGTACTTC
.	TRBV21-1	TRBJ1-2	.	CASSNQGGGYTF	TGTGCCAGCAGCAACCAAGGCGGTGGCTACACCTTC
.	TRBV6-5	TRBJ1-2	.	CASSHNRVRYTF	TGTGCCAGCAGTCACAACAGGGTGCGCTACACCTTC
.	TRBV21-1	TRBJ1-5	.	CASSKFIGLRERQPQHF	TGTGCCAGCAGCAAATTTATCGGGTTAAGAGAGCGACAGCCCCAGCATTTT
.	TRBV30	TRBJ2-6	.	CAWSLQGPGANVLTF	TGTGCCTGGAGCCTACAGGGCCCTGGGGCCAACGTCCTGACTTTC
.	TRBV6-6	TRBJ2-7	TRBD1	CASSWDRTYEQYF	TGTGCCAGCAGTTGGGACAGAACCTACGAGCAGTACTTC
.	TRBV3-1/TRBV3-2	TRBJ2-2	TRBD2	CASSQRTSSAGELFF	TGTGCCAGCAGCCAACGGACTAGCTCCGCCGGGGAGCTGTTTTTT
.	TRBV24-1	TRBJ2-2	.	CATSDLSPSAGELFF	TGTGCCACCAGTGATTTGAGCCCGTCGGCCGGGGAGCTGTTTTTT
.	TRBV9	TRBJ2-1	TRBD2	CASSVISTSGNNEQFF	TGTGCCAGCAGCGTAATAAGTACTAGCGGGAACAATGAGCAGTTCTTC